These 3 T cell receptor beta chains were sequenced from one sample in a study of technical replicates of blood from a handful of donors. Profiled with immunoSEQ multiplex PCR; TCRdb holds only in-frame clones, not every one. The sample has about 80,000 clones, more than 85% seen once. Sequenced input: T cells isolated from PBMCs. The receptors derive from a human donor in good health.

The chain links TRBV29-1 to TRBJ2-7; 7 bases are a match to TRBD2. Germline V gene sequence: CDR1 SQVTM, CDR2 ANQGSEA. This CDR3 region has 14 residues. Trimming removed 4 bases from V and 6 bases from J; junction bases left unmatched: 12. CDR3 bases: TGCAGCGTTGCGTTTGGCGGGAGTACCAGCGAGCAGTACTTC. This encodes CSVAFGGSTSEQYF.

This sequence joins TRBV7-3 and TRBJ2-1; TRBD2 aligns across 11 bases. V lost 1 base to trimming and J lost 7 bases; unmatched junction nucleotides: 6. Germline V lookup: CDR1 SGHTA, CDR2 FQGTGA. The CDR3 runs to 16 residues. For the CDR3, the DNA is TGTGCCAGCAGCTTAATCCCTCCTAGCGGGAGGAATGAGCAGTTCTTC. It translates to CASSLIPPSGRNEQFF.

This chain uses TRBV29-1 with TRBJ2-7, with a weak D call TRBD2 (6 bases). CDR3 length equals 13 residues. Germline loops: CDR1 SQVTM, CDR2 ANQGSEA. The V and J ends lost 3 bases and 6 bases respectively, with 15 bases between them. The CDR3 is CSVDNNAGTEQYF. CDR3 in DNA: TGCAGCGTTGATAACAACGCGGGGACCGAGCAGTACTTC.